The source of this TCR beta chain is a study of post-analysis software for immune sequencing data. Whole-study context: Included among the disease courses, which were recorded for the cohort, were relapsing-remitting, secondary progressive and progressive-relapsing multiple sclerosis.

A note on this clonotype: Its target is unknown.

The CDR3 contains 13 residues. In germline, CDR1 is SGHRS, CDR2 YFSETQ. With 5 bases clipped from V and 5 bases from J, the junction kept 3 bases outside the gene matches. Study-wide findings and caveats: Controls significantly exceeded multiple sclerosis patients in normalized Chao1 diversity. Samples prepared in the same batch strongly co-clustered by F measure. Patients carried four or five TRBV segments more frequently than controls did, and TRBV5-6, TRBV5-1 and TRBV20-1 were among them.

Sequencing libraries made from TCR beta cDNA carried unique molecular identifiers. Researchers reported roughly 0.5 million cDNA molecules coming from about 0.98 to 11 million T cells. In TCRdb, the PCR reads were re-called with MiXCR into one record per CDR3 protein. Of 600,000 to 700,000 distinct CDR3 sequences listed, around 64% are singletons. The specimen sequenced was blood. The sequence was obtained from a girl aged 2-10 years with multiple sclerosis. V and J are TRBV5-1 and TRBJ2-1; 8 nucleotides align to TRBD2. The CDR3 DNA follows: TGCGCCAGCAGAACGGGACTAGACAATGAGCAGTTCTTC. Translated, it gives CASRTGLDNEQFF.